The clone carrying this T cell receptor (beta chain) has at least ten counts. As yet, its antigen is unknown. The data derive from a study of CD8+CD57+ T cells in acquired aplastic anemia. General study points: Some 29 shared CD8+ CDR3s appeared highly expressed within patients' immunodominant clones.

Only patients with CD8+CD57+ cell expansion on flow cytometry were chosen for sequencing. The germline gives CDR1 MNHEY, CDR2 SMNVEV (reference sequence). Trimming stripped 6 bases from V and 2 bases from J, with 10 bases between. This CDR3 comprises 13 residues. The study profiled TCR beta VDJ and CDR3 using genomic DNA as template. TCRdb used MiXCR to reprocess the reads, holding one entry per CDR3 protein. The table has about 160,000 distinct CDR3 sequences, 45% to 55% seen once. This sequence joins TRBV27 and TRBJ2-5; tentatively, D is TRBD1 (5 bases). What was sequenced was sorted CD4+, CD8+, or CD8+CD57+ T cells (not recorded which) from PBMCs. The TCR originated in a human donor with aplastic anemia. The DNA of the CDR3 is TGTGCCAGCAGGAGACAGTTTCAAGAGACCCAGTACTTC. Translated: CASRRQFQETQYF.